The entry below describes one T cell receptor (beta chain). The data derive from a study of Ad26.COV2.S vaccination and SARS-CoV-2 variants. This CDR3 has 15 residues. Trimming took 7 bases from V and 6 from J, leaving 19 bases between them. Per germline, CDR1 MNHEY and CDR2 SVGAGI. Treatment noted: 19 received Ad26.COV2.S at low or high dose, single or two shots; a few received placebo; per-sample allocation not given. Sampling occurred on day 63 after the first vaccine or placebo injection. The method was immunoSEQ multiplex PCR; TCRdb's version includes in-frame clones alone and lacks a portion of them. This table has over 250,000 clones, over 75% appearing once.

The rearrangement links TRBV6-5 to TRBJ2-1, with a weak D call TRBD2 (6 bases). Sequenced here: peripheral blood, sampled in a trial of Ad26.COV2.S vaccine versus placebo. The sequence was obtained from a person aged 18-65 years who received the Ad26.COV2.S COVID-19 vaccine or a placebo. The CDR3 DNA follows: TGTGCCAGCATGCTCACCGGGACTCCTGGCAATGAGCAGTTCTTC. This translates into CASMLTGTPGNEQFF.